These 19 T cell receptor beta chains originate from one sample sequenced in a study of shared clonotypes between healthy human individuals. Naive-designated CD8 cells lacked CD45RO, were positively enriched for CCR7, and omitted terminally differentiated effector memory CD45RA+ cells. TCRdb's table, derived via immunoSEQ multiplex PCR, lists solely in-frame clones and lacks some. Among approximately 2,000,000 clones listed, just under 95% were seen once. Sequencing input: naive CD8+ T cells from PBMCs. All receptors come from a man aged 18 to 29 in good health. Some clones in this sample may be carry-over from other donors' samples.

This chain connects TRBV15 to TRBJ1-1; D remains ambiguous. The germline CDR1 and CDR2 sequences are LNHNV and YYDKDF (reference sequence). Trimming stripped 3 bases from V and 3 bases from J, with 11 bases between. The CDR3 runs to 14 residues. The CDR3 nucleotides read TGTGCCACCAGCAGGGCCCTTCGGGACACTGAAGCTTTCTTT. Translation: CATSRALRDTEAFF.

DNA for the CDR3: TGTGCCAGCAGCTTTGGCCTCAAGGTCGAGCAGTACTTC. Translation gives CASSFGLKVEQYF. This sequence joins TRBV7-9 and TRBJ2-7, with D hard to call. The ends were cut back, 3 bases at V and 6 bases at J, with 12 bases in the middle. CDR3 size: 13 residues. CDR1 and CDR2 (germline): SEHNR, FQNEAQ (reference sequence).

The chain combines TRBV28 with TRBJ2-1, with D maybe TRBD2 (6 bases). Per germline, CDR1 MDHEN and CDR2 SYDVKM. V was shortened by 5 bases and J by 9 bases, with 26 bases between the two germline ends. This CDR3 contains 17 residues. This CDR3 reads CASSPKGAGWLDGEQFF. CDR3 nucleotide sequence: TGTGCCAGCAGTCCTAAAGGGGCGGGATGGCTGGACGGTGAGCAGTTCTTC.

The chain joins TRBV28 to TRBJ2-2; 15 bases fit TRBD2. V lost 5 bases and J lost 3; bases outside the gene matches: 4. This CDR3 contains 17 residues. Germline CDR1 reads MDHEN; CDR2 reads SYDVKM. The CDR3 nucleotides are TGTGCCAGCAGTCCGGGACTAGCGGGAGGTTACACCGGGGAGCTGTTTTTT. Translating gives CASSPGLAGGYTGELFF.

The chain has TRBV2 and TRBJ2-7; D possibly corresponds to TRBD2 (7 bases). The CDR3 has 13 residues. Germline lookup yields CDR1 SNHLY and CDR2 FYNNEI. The V and J ends lost 10 bases and 5 bases respectively, with 18 bases between them. The CDR3 nucleotides are TGTGCCATCCTTGCCGAGGGGGGGCACGAGCAGTACTTC. Residues: CAILAEGGHEQYF.

The chain couples TRBV2 to TRBJ1-2, with 7 bases matching TRBD1. The CDR3 runs 15 residues. The germline CDR1 and CDR2 sequences are SNHLY and FYNNEI. Trimming removed 8 bases from V and 6 bases from J; junction bases left unmatched: 15. DNA of the CDR3: TGTGCCAGCTGCCCTAGGCGTGCAGGGGGGGATGGCTACACCTTC. Its translation: CASCPRRAGGDGYTF.

The rearrangement links TRBV7-9 to TRBJ2-1, with D uncertain. The germline gives CDR1 SEHNR, CDR2 FQNEAQ (reference sequence). The ends were cut back, 7 bases at V and 5 bases at J, with 12 bases in the middle. The length of the CDR3 is 13 residues. CDR3 region: CASNLLGDNEQFF. The CDR3 DNA reads TGTGCCAGCAACCTCCTAGGCGACAATGAGCAGTTCTTC. The full variable domain, its missing parts supplied by reference TRBV7-9 and TRBJ2-1, is DTGVSQNPRHKITKRGQNVTFRCDPISEHNRLYWYRQTLGQGPEFLTYFQNEAQLEKSRLLSDRFSAERPKGSFSTLEIQRTEQGDSAMYLCASNLLGDNEQFFGPGTRLTVL.

This chain uses TRBV9 with TRBJ1-2; D gene unclear. The CDR3 sequence is 14 residues long. V was pared by 3 bases and J by 2 bases, with 11 bases between. Germline-derived CDR1 and CDR2 are SGDLS and YYNGEE. The CDR3 reads CASSGRPGNYGYTF. CDR3 nucleotides: TGTGCCAGCAGCGGCAGACCCGGGAACTATGGCTACACCTTC.

About this clone: The junction shows a germline mismatch at one end, possibly a read error. The chain recombines TRBV28 with TRBJ2-2, with TRBD2 matching 7 bases. This CDR3 is 16 amino acids long. Per the germline V gene, CDR1 is MDHEN and CDR2 is SYDVKM. CDR3 in DNA: TGTGCCAGCAGTCGGGGGGTGGGCCGGAACCCCGGGGAGCTGTTTTTT. Translation: CASSRGVGRNPGELFF.

The rearrangement joins TRBV27 to TRBJ1-5; TRBD1 matches at 9 bases. The germline CDR1 and CDR2 sequences are MNHEY and SMNVEV (reference sequence). Unmatched junction bases numbered 10, after V lost 2 bases and J lost 8 bases. There are 16 residues in the CDR3. The CDR3 DNA reads as TGTGCCAGCAGTTTACGACAGGGGGTGCCTTTTGAGCCCCAGCATTTT. Its translation is CASSLRQGVPFEPQHF.

This chain joins TRBV7-9 and TRBJ2-7; the D call may be TRBD1 or TRBD2 (5 bases each). Trimming stripped 5 bases from V and 1 base from J, with 15 bases between. This CDR3 comprises 15 residues. Germline values: CDR1 SEHNR, CDR2 FQNEAQ (reference sequence). The CDR3 region has the DNA TGTGCCAGCAGCCCCACCGGGGACCCATCCTACGAGCAGTACTTC. It is translated as CASSPTGDPSYEQYF. The full variable domain, its missing parts supplied by reference TRBV7-9 and TRBJ2-7, is DTGVSQNPRHKITKRGQNVTFRCDPISEHNRLYWYRQTLGQGPEFLTYFQNEAQLEKSRLLSDRFSAERPKGSFSTLEIQRTEQGDSAMYLCASSPTGDPSYEQYFGPGTRLTVT.

Written as DNA, the CDR3 is TGCGCCAGCAGCCTGGGAGGACAGCCCCAGCATTTT. Translated, it gives CASSLGGQPQHF. V is TRBV4-1 and J is TRBJ1-5; D is unclear. From germline, CDR1 is MGHRA and CDR2 YSYEKL. Deletions cut 4 bases from V and 7 bases from J, with 8 bases between. This CDR3 contains 12 residues.

This chain links TRBV18 with TRBJ1-1; 7 bases match TRBD1. Trimming at V came to 6 bases and at J to 10 bases, leaving 23 bases not matched to a gene. Germline CDR1 is KGHSH and CDR2 is LQKENI. CDR3 length: 17 residues. CDR3 amino acids: CASSQTEVDRAATGAFF. CDR3 DNA: TGTGCCAGCTCCCAAACCGAAGTCGACAGGGCCGCAACAGGAGCTTTCTTT.

The V gene is TRBV29-1, the J gene TRBJ1-1; D call uncertain. This CDR3 contains 14 residues. CDR1 is SQVTM, CDR2 ANQGSEA, per germline. V dropped 6 bases and J dropped 2 bases, with 16 bases sitting between them. CDR3 region: CSVPLPPLNTEAFF. As DNA, the CDR3 is TGCAGCGTACCCCTACCGCCGTTAAACACTGAAGCTTTCTTT.

V is TRBV28 and J is TRBJ2-1; 12 bases map to TRBD2. This CDR3 has 14 amino acids. The germline V gene has CDR1 MDHEN and CDR2 SYDVKM. V was pared by 8 bases and J by 6 bases, with 5 bases of the junction left unmatched. CDR3 sequence: CASALAGGSNEQFF. The DNA for the CDR3 is TGTGCCAGCGCACTAGCGGGAGGAAGCAATGAGCAGTTCTTC.

The gene calls are TRBV5-1 and TRBJ1-5; TRBD1 is a possible D gene (6 bases). Trimming removed 4 bases at V and 4 bases at J, with 12 bases between. CDR1 is SGHRS and CDR2 is YFSETQ in the germline V gene. The CDR3 length is 14 residues. The CDR3 bases are TGCGCCAGCAGCCCCCGGCAGGGGAATCAGCCCCAGCATTTT. It specifies CASSPRQGNQPQHF.

The V gene is TRBV4-1, the J gene TRBJ1-2; no clear D. The germline gives CDR1 MGHRA, CDR2 YSYEKL. Trimming took 5 bases from V and 5 from J, leaving 6 bases between them. There are 11 residues in the CDR3. The CDR3 is CASSEGYGYTF. The CDR3 nucleotides are TGCGCCAGCAGCGAAGGGTATGGCTACACCTTC.

The chain joins TRBV29-1 to TRBJ2-7; a possible D gene is TRBD1 (6 bases). Germline V gene data show CDR1 as SQVTM and CDR2 as ANQGSEA. The CDR3 length is 16 residues. V was shortened by 0 bases and J by 0 bases, with 15 bases between the two germline ends. The CDR3 nucleotides read TGCAGCGTTGAAGATTGGGGGCAGGGGAGCTCCTACGAGCAGTACTTC. This gives the protein CSVEDWGQGSSYEQYF.

V usage is TRBV14 and J usage is TRBJ1-1, with TRBD1 matching over 8 bases. CDR3 length: 17 amino acids. The V segment lost 5 bases and the J segment 6 bases; nucleotides outside the gene matches: 17. Germline values: CDR1 SGHDN, CDR2 FVKESK. CDR3 sequence (DNA): TGTGCCAGCAGCACCCACAGGGGGGGCCTCTCTTGGTCTGAAGCTTTCTTT. Translating gives CASSTHRGGLSWSEAFF. Together with reference TRBV14 and TRBJ1-1, the CDR3 gives the full variable domain: EAGVTQFPSHSVIEKGQTVTLRCDPISGHDNLYWYRRVMGKEIKFLLHFVKESKQDESGMPNNRFLAERTGGTYSTLKVQPAELEDSGVYFCASSTHRGGLSWSEAFFGQGTRLTVV.